This is a list of T cell receptor beta chains from one sample in a study of blood T cell repertoires in COVID-19. The assay was immunoSEQ multiplex PCR, and TCRdb's table has in-frame clones only and misses some. This sample yields some 120,000 clones, of which roughly 80% are seen a single time; about an eighth belongs to the top ten. The specimen was peripheral blood. Source of these receptors: a woman younger than 45 who had recovered from COVID-19. Both conserved end residues are part of each CDR3. A D gene is named only where the DNA matches it firmly. Part of the rows lack a size; the others show once, few, many or a class for expanded clones.

j_gene: TRBJ1-1
d_gene: TRBD1
v_gene: TRBV2
abundance: -
CDR3aa: CASRVTGMNTEAFF
CDR3nt: TGTGCCAGCAGGGTGACAGGGATGAACACTGAAGCTTTCTTT

j_gene: TRBJ2-7
d_gene: -
v_gene: TRBV5-4
abundance: few
CDR3aa: CASSLPGATNEQYF
CDR3nt: TGTGCCAGCAGCTTGCCAGGGGCGACCAACGAGCAGTACTTC

j_gene: TRBJ2-5
d_gene: TRBD2
v_gene: TRBV7-2
abundance: -
CDR3aa: CASNPQRGRETQYF
CDR3nt: TGTGCCAGCAATCCCCAGCGGGGGAGAGAGACCCAGTACTTC

j_gene: TRBJ1-1
d_gene: -
v_gene: TRBV27
abundance: -
CDR3aa: CASSFGGRTEAFF
CDR3nt: TGTGCCAGCAGTTTCGGGGGTAGGACTGAAGCTTTCTTT

j_gene: TRBJ2-5
d_gene: -
v_gene: TRBV5-4
abundance: few
CDR3aa: CASSRSAGTQETQYF
CDR3nt: TGTGCCAGCAGCCGATCCGCGGGGACCCAAGAGACCCAGTACTTC

j_gene: TRBJ2-2
d_gene: -
v_gene: TRBV10-3
abundance: -
CDR3aa: CAISGTGSGELFF
CDR3nt: TGTGCCATCAGTGGGACTGGGTCCGGGGAGCTGTTTTTT

j_gene: TRBJ2-4
d_gene: -
v_gene: TRBV5-6
abundance: -
CDR3aa: CASSRGAGNSIQYF
CDR3nt: TGTGCCAGCAGCCGCGGGGCAGGGAATAGCATTCAGTACTTC

j_gene: TRBJ2-7
d_gene: -
v_gene: TRBV4-1
abundance: -
CDR3aa: CASSQDGGNEQYF
CDR3nt: TGCGCCAGCAGCCAAGATGGGGGGAACGAGCAGTACTTC

j_gene: TRBJ2-6
d_gene: -
v_gene: TRBV5-6
abundance: -
CDR3aa: CASSNVPGKLTGANVLTF
CDR3nt: TGTGCCAGCAGTAATGTACCGGGAAAACTCACTGGGGCCAACGTCCTGACTTTC

j_gene: TRBJ2-3
d_gene: -
v_gene: TRBV30
abundance: -
CDR3aa: CAWSATLLGGDTQYF
CDR3nt: TGTGCCTGGAGTGCAACTCTGCTTGGAGGAGATACGCAGTATTTT